The 21 T cell receptor beta chains listed next were all sequenced from one sample in a study of CD8+CD57+ T cells in acquired aplastic anemia. Those patients picked for sequencing had displayed CD8+CD57+ cell expansion on flow cytometry. Genomic DNA acted as the template from which TCR beta VDJ combination and CDR3 sequence profiling were carried out. TCRdb redid the calling of the reads with MiXCR, one entry per CDR3 protein. The sample lists approximately 150,000 distinct CDR3 sequences, around half occurring once. The sample consisted of sorted CD4+, CD8+, or CD8+CD57+ T cells (not recorded which) from PBMCs. All receptors come from a human donor with aplastic anemia.

This chain uses TRBV15 with TRBJ1-5; the D is unclear. Looked up from germline, CDR1 is LNHNV and CDR2 is YYDKDF (reference sequence). The CDR3 has 14 residues. Trimming stripped 0 bases from V and 5 bases from J, with 8 bases between. This CDR3 is CATSRDNSYQPQHF. CDR3 in DNA: TGTGCCACCAGCAGAGATAATTCTTATCAGCCCCAGCATTTT.

This rearrangement joins TRBV29-1 to TRBJ2-2; 7 nucleotides agree with TRBD1. The CDR3 runs to 14 residues. Looked up from germline, CDR1 is SQVTM and CDR2 is ANQGSEA. Trimming removed 6 bases from V and 4 bases from J; junction bases left unmatched: 8. CDR3 in DNA: TGCAGCGTGATGGGACAGCCTAGCACCGGGGAGCTGTTTTTT. It specifies CSVMGQPSTGELFF.

On this clonotype itself: At one end, the junction sequence differs from germline, possibly due to a read error. The chain couples TRBV19 to TRBJ2-7; perhaps TRBD2 as D (6 bases). Germline CDR1 reads LNHDA; CDR2 reads SQIVND (reference sequence). The CDR3 has 15 residues. The CDR3 DNA reads TGTGCCAGTAGTTCCGCGGGGCGGGGCTCCTACGAGCGGTACTTC. Residues: CASSSAGRGSYERYF.

This clonotype came up many times. This chain uses TRBV3-1 with TRBJ1-2, with 9 bases lining up with TRBD1. The CDR3 extends over 14 amino acids. V lost 5 bases to trimming and J lost 7 bases; unmatched junction nucleotides: 8. The germline V gene has CDR1 LGHDT and CDR2 YNNKEL (reference sequence). The CDR3, as DNA: TGTGCCAGCAGCTCAAGAGGGACAGGGACTGGCTACACCTTC. Protein: CASSSRGTGTGYTF.

CDR3 residues: CASGSGTGGDEQYF. DNA of the CDR3: TGTGCCAGCGGATCCGGGACAGGGGGCGACGAGCAGTACTTC. The chain carries TRBV7-9 and TRBJ2-7; 12 bases map to TRBD1. The length of the CDR3 is 14 residues. With V trimmed by 8 bases and J by 5 bases, 7 bases remained unmatched. Germline V CDR1 and CDR2: SEHNR, FQNEAQ (reference sequence).

V usage is TRBV9 and J usage is TRBJ1-1; TRBD1 is a possible D gene (5 bases). CDR1 SGDLS and CDR2 YYNGEE come from the germline V gene. The CDR3 runs 12 residues. The ends were cut back, 0 bases at V and 10 bases at J, with 10 bases in the middle. CDR3: CASSVVDTGAFF. In DNA, the CDR3 is TGTGCCAGCAGCGTAGTGGACACGGGAGCTTTCTTT.

This clonotype was observed a few times. A read error is possible here, since a much larger clone lies one base away. This chain connects TRBV6-1 to TRBJ2-7, with D perhaps assigned TRBD1 or TRBD2 (6 bases each). CDR3 length equals 13 residues. Germline-derived CDR1 and CDR2 are MNHNS and SASEGT. Here the CDR3 reads CASSRPGAYGQYF. The CDR3 nucleotides read TGTGCCAGCAGCCGACCGGGGGCCTACGGGCAGTACTTC.

There are a few counts of this clonotype. The DNA of the CDR3 is TGTGCCAGCTCGGCCGGGACAGCTTATAGCAATCAGCCCCAGCATTTT. The encoded protein is CASSAGTAYSNQPQHF. This chain joins TRBV25-1 and TRBJ1-5; 7 positions match TRBD1. The V segment lost 8 bases and the J segment 0 bases; nucleotides outside the gene matches: 10. CDR3 length equals 16 residues. CDR1 and CDR2 (germline): MGHDK, SYGVNS.

This clonotype has ten or more counts. The J gene is TRBJ1-4, the V gene TRBV9, with TRBD1 identical over 10 bases. Germline-derived CDR1 and CDR2 are SGDLS and YYNGEE. With 4 bases clipped from V and 8 bases from J, the junction kept 8 bases outside the gene matches. The CDR3 loop spans 15 amino acids. The CDR3 DNA sequence: TGTGCCAGCAGCCAACCGGGACAGGGGACCGAAAAACTGTTTTTT. Its translation is CASSQPGQGTEKLFF.

In regard to this clonotype: It may be a read error: a sequence one base away is much more abundant. The rearrangement joins TRBV12-3 or TRBV12-4 to TRBJ1-3; TRBD1 might be the D (6 bases). The CDR3 contains 17 residues. The CDR3 loop reads CASSLTYRAEGGSTIYF. CDR3 nucleotide sequence: TGTGCCAGCAGTTTAACCTACAGGGCCGAAGGGGGAAGCACCATATATTTT.

In its sample, this clonotype was seen many times. The chain links TRBV5-1 to TRBJ2-7, with D hard to call. Trimming pared 4 bases from V and 6 bases from J, leaving 14 bases between. CDR1 is SGHRS and CDR2 is YFSETQ in the germline V gene. The CDR3 sequence is 13 residues long. Written as DNA, the CDR3 is TGCGCCAGCAGCATCACTCTGGATCGCGAGCAGTACTTC. Its protein product is CASSITLDREQYF.

The chain is built from TRBV15 and TRBJ1-4; the match to TRBD1 covers 7 bases. The CDR3 spans 14 residues. Germline CDR1 reads LNHNV; CDR2 reads YYDKDF (reference sequence). After removal of 1 base from V and 5 bases from J, the junction contained 1 base not matched to a gene. The CDR3 bases are TGTGCCACCAGCAGAGGACAGGGAAATGAAAAACTGTTTTTT. It codes for CATSRGQGNEKLFF.

The chain employs TRBV7-6 and TRBJ1-6; 7 bases match TRBD1. After removal of 3 bases from V and 8 bases from J, the junction contained 7 bases not matched to a gene. There are 15 residues in the CDR3. The germline gives CDR1 SGHVS, CDR2 FNYEAQ. The CDR3 sequence: CASSLTGTADSPLHF. The CDR3 DNA sequence: TGTGCCAGCAGCTTGACCGGGACAGCAGATTCACCCCTCCACTTT.

The chain combines TRBV25-1 with TRBJ2-6, with D uncertain. The germline gives CDR1 MGHDK, CDR2 SYGVNS. V lost 5 bases to trimming and J lost 4 bases, with 12 bases between them. The CDR3 runs to 15 residues. CDR3 in amino acids: CASSPDTAGANVLTF. The CDR3 bases are TGTGCCAGCAGTCCTGACACCGCCGGGGCCAACGTCCTGACTTTC.

There are a few counts of this clonotype. This chain uses TRBV24-1 with TRBJ2-2; D is ambiguous. The length of the CDR3 is 15 residues. V lost 3 bases to trimming and J lost 0 bases, with 7 bases between them. Germline V gene sequence: CDR1 KGHDR, CDR2 SFDVKD. CDR3 sequence reads: CATSDQVSNTGELFF. In nucleotides, the CDR3 is TGTGCCACCAGTGATCAGGTGTCGAACACCGGGGAGCTGTTTTTT.

The chain couples TRBV25-1 to TRBJ2-7, with D perhaps being TRBD1 or TRBD2 (5 bases each). Looked up from germline, CDR1 is MGHDK and CDR2 is SYGVNS. V was pared by 3 bases and J by 2 bases, with 20 bases between. The CDR3 contains 17 residues. Here the CDR3 DNA reads TGTGCCAGCAGTGACCAAGAGACCGGGACGGCGGCCTACGAGCAGTACTTC. It translates to CASSDQETGTAAYEQYF.

This clonotype was counted between two and nine times. V gene TRBV15 combines with J gene TRBJ1-2, with D perhaps matching TRBD1 (6 bases). This CDR3 is 19 amino acids long. Germline CDR1 is LNHNV and CDR2 is YYDKDF (reference sequence). V was cut by 3 bases and J by 1 base, with 24 bases left in between. The CDR3 bases are TGTGCCACCAGCAGCTCATTCACAGGGACCCAGGTTGATAACTATGGCTACACCTTC. Its translation is CATSSSFTGTQVDNYGYTF.

This clonotype was found many times. CDR3 DNA: TGTGCCAGCAGTGAGGGACAGGGTGCCTACGAGCAGTACTTC. Residues: CASSEGQGAYEQYF. The rearrangement joins TRBV6-1 to TRBJ2-7; 9 bases fit TRBD1. Trimming at V came to 3 bases and at J to 2 bases, leaving 2 bases not matched to a gene. The V gene's germline CDR1 is MNHNS and CDR2 SASEGT. CDR3 length: 14 residues.

This clonotype has ten or more counts. This sequence joins TRBV25-1 and TRBJ2-5; 7 bases are a match to TRBD1. Trimming at V came to 5 bases and at J to 5 bases, leaving 11 bases not matched to a gene. This CDR3 has 15 residues. From germline, CDR1 is MGHDK and CDR2 SYGVNS. This CDR3 reads CASSPDRDQAETQYF. The CDR3 DNA is TGTGCCAGCAGTCCCGACAGGGACCAGGCGGAGACCCAGTACTTC.

This clonotype has a handful of counts. This chain joins TRBV7-9 and TRBJ2-7; 7 nucleotides agree with TRBD1. The CDR3 contains 14 residues. Trimming removed 5 bases from V and 2 bases from J; junction bases left unmatched: 6. Germline assignment: CDR1 SEHNR and CDR2 FQNEAQ (reference sequence). The CDR3 here is CASSRRQGPYEQYF. The CDR3, as DNA: TGTGCCAGCAGCCGCCGACAGGGACCCTACGAGCAGTACTTC.

This clonotype has just a few counts. The chain links TRBV28 to TRBJ1-2, with D tentatively TRBD1 (6 bases). CDR1 and CDR2 (germline): MDHEN, SYDVKM. V shed 2 bases and J shed 4 bases, with 14 bases lying between them. The CDR3 extends over 15 amino acids. CDR3 nucleotide sequence: TGTGCCAGCAGTTTACCGGGGGGCTTGGTCTATGGCTACACCTTC. This codes for CASSLPGGLVYGYTF.